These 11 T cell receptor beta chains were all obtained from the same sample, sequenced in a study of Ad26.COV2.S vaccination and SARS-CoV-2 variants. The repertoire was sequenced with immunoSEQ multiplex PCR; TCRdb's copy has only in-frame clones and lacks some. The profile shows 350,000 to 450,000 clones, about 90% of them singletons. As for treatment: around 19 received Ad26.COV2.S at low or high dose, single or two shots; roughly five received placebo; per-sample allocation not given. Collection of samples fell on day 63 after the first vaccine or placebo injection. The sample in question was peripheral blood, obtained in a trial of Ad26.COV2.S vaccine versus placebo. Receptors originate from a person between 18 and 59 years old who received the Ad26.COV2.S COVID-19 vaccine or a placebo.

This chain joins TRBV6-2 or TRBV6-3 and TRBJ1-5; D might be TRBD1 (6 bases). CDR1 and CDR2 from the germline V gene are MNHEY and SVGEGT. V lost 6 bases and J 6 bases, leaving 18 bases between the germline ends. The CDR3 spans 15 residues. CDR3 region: CASSPLSGEVQPQHF. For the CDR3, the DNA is TGTGCCAGCAGCCCCCTCTCAGGGGAGGTTCAGCCCCAGCATTTT.

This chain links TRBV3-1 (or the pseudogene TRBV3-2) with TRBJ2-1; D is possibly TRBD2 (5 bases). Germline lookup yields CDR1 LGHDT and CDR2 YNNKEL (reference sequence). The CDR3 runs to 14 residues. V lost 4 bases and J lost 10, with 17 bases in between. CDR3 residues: CASSRWQESGEQFF. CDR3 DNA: TGTGCCAGCAGCCGTTGGCAGGAATCGGGGGAGCAGTTCTTC.

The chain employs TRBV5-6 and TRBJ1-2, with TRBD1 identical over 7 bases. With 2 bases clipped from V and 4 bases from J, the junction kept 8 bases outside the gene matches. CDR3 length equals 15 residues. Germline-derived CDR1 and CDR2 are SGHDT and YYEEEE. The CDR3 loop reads CASSLRTGLGYGYTF. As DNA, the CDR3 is TGTGCCAGCAGCTTAAGGACAGGCTTAGGCTATGGCTACACCTTC.

DNA for the CDR3: TGTGCCAGCAGCTTACTAGCGGGGGATTACAGGAATGAGCAGTTCTTC. Its translation is CASSLLAGDYRNEQFF. The V gene is TRBV7-2, the J gene TRBJ2-1; 10 bases line up with TRBD2. CDR3 size: 16 residues. V dropped 2 bases and J dropped 7; count of bases not matched to a gene: 8. Germline assignment: CDR1 SGHTA and CDR2 FQGNSA.

CDR3: CASSYSARGTNTGELFF. In DNA, the CDR3 is TGTGCCAGCAGTTACTCCGCCCGTGGCACGAACACCGGGGAGCTGTTTTTT. The rearrangement links TRBV6-2 or TRBV6-3 to TRBJ2-2; unclear D gene. The germline V and J ends were trimmed by 0 bases and 0 bases, with 11 bases remaining between them. The CDR3 contains 17 residues. CDR1 and CDR2 (germline): MNHEY, SVGEGT.

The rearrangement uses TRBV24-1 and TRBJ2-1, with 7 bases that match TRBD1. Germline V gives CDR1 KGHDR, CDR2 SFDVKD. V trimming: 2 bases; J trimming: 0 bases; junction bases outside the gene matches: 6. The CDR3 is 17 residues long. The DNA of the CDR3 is TGTGCCACCAGTGATTCTGGGACAGTGAGCTCCTACAATGAGCAGTTCTTC. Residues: CATSDSGTVSSYNEQFF.

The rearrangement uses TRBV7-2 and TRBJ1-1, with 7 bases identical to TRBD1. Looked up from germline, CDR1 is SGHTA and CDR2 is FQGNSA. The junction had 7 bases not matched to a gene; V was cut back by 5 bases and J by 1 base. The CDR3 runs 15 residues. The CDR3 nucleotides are TGTGCCAGCAGCCAAAGGGGGCAGAGGAACACTGAAGCTTTCTTT. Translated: CASSQRGQRNTEAFF.

CDR3 protein: CASSITRDRDEQYF. CDR3 DNA sequence: TGTGCCAGCAGCATAACCCGGGACAGGGACGAGCAGTACTTC. This rearrangement joins TRBV7-2 to TRBJ2-7; 9 nucleotides agree with TRBD1. V was clipped by 5 bases and J by 5 bases; unmatched bases: 7. The CDR3 is made up of 14 amino acids. Germline CDR1 SGHTA, CDR2 FQGNSA. Together with reference TRBV7-2 and TRBJ2-7, the CDR3 gives the full variable domain: GAGVSQSPSNKVTEKGKDVELRCDPISGHTALYWYRQSLGQGLEFLIYFQGNSAPDKSGLPSDRFSAERTGGSVSTLTIQRTQQEDSAVYLCASSITRDRDEQYFGPGTRLTVT.

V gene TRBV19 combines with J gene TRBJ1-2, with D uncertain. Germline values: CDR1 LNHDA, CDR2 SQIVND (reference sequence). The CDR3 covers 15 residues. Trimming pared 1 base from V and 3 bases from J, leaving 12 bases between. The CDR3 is CASSIGGREYYGYTF. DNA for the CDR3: TGTGCCAGTAGTATAGGGGGAAGGGAGTACTATGGCTACACCTTC.

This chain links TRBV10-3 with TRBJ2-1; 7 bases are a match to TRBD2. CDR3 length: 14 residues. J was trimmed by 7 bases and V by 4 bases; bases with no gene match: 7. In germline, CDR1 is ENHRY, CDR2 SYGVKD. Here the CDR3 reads CAISVGGIVNEQFF. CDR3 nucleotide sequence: TGTGCCATCAGTGTCGGGGGGATTGTTAATGAGCAGTTCTTC.

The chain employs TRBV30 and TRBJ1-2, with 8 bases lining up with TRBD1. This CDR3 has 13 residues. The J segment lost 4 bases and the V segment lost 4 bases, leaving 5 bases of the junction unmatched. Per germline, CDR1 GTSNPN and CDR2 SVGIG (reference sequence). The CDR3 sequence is CAWTQGASYGYTF. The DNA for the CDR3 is TGTGCCTGGACTCAGGGGGCTTCCTATGGCTACACCTTC.